This T cell receptor (beta chain) appears in the sequencing data of a study of early T cells in non-severe SARS-CoV-2 infection. Across the study: Chains stayed unpaired after sequencing of bulk RNA from unsorted whole blood. Whole-study results and caveats: Matching with VDJdb favored anti-spike CD8 responses (missing private and CD4 specificities).

CDR1 is MDHEN and CDR2 is SYDVKM in the germline V gene. This CDR3 has 15 residues. Trimming took 7 bases from V and 2 from J, leaving 18 bases between them. Unique molecular identifiers were added to individual cDNA molecules. TCRdb reprocessed the 5' RACE reads via MiXCR and lists one record per CDR3 protein. Of about 84,000 distinct CDR3 sequences in the sample, 9.5% to 13% were seen once. This clonotype was recorded at least ten times. The target antigen is unknown. The J gene is TRBJ2-7, the V gene TRBV28, with D uncertain. Sequencing was carried out using whole blood. This TCR was sampled from an adult who was a healthcare worker with PCR-confirmed SARS-CoV-2 infection or an uninfected control (not recorded which). As DNA, the CDR3 is TGTGCCAGCACATTTTCGGCGGATCAGACCTACGAGCAGTACTTC. Amino acid sequence: CASTFSADQTYEQYF.